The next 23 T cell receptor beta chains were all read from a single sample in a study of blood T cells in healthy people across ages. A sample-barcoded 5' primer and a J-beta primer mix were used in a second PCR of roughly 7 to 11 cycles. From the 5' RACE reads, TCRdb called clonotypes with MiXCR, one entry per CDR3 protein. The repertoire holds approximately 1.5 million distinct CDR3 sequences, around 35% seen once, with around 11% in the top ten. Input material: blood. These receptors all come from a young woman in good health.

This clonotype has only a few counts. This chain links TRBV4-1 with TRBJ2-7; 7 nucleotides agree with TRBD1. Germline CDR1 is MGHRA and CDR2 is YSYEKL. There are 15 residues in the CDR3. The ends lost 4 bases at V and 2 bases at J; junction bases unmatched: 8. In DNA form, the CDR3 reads TGCGCCAGCAGCCCAACAAGGGGACAGCCCTACGAGCAGTACTTC. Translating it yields CASSPTRGQPYEQYF.

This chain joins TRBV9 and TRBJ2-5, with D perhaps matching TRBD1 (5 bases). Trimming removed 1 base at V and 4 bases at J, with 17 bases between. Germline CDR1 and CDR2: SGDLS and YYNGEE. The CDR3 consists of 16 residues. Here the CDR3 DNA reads TGTGCCAGCAGCGTAAAATCCAGGGTGCGGACAGAGACCCAGTACTTC. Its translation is CASSVKSRVRTETQYF.

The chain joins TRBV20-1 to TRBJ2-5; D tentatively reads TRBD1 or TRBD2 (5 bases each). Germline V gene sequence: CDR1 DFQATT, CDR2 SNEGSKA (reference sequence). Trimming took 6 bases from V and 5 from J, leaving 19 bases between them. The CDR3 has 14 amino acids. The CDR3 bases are TGCAGTGCCCTCCGGGACCCTTCCAGGGAGACCCAGTACTTC. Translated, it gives CSALRDPSRETQYF.

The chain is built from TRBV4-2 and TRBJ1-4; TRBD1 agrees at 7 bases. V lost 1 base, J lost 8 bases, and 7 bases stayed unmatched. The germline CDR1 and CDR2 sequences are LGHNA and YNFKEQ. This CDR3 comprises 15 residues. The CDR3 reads CASSQGEGAAEKLFF. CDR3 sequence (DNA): TGTGCCAGCAGCCAAGGGGAGGGGGCGGCGGAAAAACTGTTTTTT.

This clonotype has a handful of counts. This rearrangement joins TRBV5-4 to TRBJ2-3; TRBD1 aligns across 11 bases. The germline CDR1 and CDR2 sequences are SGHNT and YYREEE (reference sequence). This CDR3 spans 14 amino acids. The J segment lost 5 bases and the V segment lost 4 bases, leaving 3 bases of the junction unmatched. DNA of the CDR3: TGTGCCAGCAGCGGACAGGGGGCGGGAGATACGCAGTATTTT. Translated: CASSGQGAGDTQYF.

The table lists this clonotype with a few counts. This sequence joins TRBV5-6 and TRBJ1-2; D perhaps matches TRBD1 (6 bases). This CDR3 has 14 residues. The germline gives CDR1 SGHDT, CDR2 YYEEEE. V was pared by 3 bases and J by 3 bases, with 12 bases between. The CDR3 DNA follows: TGTGCCAGCAGCTATGTTGGGGGCGACTATGGCTACACCTTC. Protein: CASSYVGGDYGYTF.

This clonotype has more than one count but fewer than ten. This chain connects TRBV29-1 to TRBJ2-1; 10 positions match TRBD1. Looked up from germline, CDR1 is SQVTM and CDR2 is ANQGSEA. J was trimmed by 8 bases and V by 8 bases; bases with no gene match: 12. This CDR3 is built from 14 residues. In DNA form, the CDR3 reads TGCAGCTTCCATCCGGGACAGGGGACGGATGAGCAGTTCTTC. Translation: CSFHPGQGTDEQFF.

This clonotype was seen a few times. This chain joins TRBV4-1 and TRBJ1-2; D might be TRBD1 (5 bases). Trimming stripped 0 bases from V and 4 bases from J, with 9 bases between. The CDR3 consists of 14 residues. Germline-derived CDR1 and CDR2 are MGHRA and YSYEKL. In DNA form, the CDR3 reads TGCGCCAGCAGCCAAGACGGGACGGGCTATGGCTACACCTTC. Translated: CASSQDGTGYGYTF.

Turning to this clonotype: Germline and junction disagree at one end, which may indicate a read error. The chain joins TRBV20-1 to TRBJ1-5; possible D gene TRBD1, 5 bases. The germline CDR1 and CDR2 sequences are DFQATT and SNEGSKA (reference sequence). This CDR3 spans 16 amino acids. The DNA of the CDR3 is TGCAGTGCTAGGCCGGGTGGGGCCTTAGTGGATCAGCCTCAGCATTTT. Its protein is CSARPGGALVDQPQHF.

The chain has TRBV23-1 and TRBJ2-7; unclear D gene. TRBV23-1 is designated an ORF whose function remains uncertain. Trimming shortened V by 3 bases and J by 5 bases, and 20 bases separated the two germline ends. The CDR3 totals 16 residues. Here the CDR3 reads CASSHLRNRVNDEQYF. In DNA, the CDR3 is TGCGCCAGCAGTCATCTTCGTAATAGGGTCAATGACGAGCAGTACTTC.

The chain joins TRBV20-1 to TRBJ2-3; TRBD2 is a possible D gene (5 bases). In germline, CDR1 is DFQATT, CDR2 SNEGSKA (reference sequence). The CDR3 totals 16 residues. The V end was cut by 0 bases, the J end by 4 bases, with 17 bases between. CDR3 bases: TGCAGTGCTAGAGATTCAAGCGGCTCACCCCCAGATACGCAGTATTTT. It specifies CSARDSSGSPPDTQYF.

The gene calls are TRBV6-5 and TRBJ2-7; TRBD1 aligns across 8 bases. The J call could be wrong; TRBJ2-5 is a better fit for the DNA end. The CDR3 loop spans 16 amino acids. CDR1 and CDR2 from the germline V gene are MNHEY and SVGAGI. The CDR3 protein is CASSYSPDRDGETQYF. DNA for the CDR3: TGTGCCAGCAGTTACTCTCCGGACAGGGATGGTGAGACCCAGTACTTC.

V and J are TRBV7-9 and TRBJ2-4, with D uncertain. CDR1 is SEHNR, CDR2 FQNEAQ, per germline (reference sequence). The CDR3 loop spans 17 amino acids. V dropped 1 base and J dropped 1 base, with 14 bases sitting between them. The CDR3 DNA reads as TGTGCCAGCAGCTTAGTTTCGGCAGACTTGGCCAAAAACATTCAGTACTTC. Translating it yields CASSLVSADLAKNIQYF. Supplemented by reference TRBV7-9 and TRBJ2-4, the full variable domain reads DTGVSQNPRHKITKRGQNVTFRCDPISEHNRLYWYRQTLGQGPEFLTYFQNEAQLEKSRLLSDRFSAERPKGSFSTLEIQRTEQGDSAMYLCASSLVSADLAKNIQYFGAGTRLSVL.

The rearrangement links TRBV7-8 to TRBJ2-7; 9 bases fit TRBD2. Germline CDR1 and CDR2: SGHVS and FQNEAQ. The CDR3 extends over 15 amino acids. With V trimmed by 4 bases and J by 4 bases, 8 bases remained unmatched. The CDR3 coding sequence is TGTGCCAGCAGCTCTAGCGGGAATTCTGTGTACGAGCAGTACTTC. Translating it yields CASSSSGNSVYEQYF.

CDR3 amino acids: CASSLAEGWFNEQFF. In DNA, the CDR3 is TGTGCCAGCAGCTTAGCAGAGGGATGGTTCAATGAGCAGTTCTTC. This rearrangement joins TRBV7-9 to TRBJ2-1, with D tentatively TRBD2 (5 bases). Germline V lookup: CDR1 SEHNR, CDR2 FQNEAQ (reference sequence). Deletions cut 0 bases from V and 6 bases from J, with 12 bases between. The CDR3 totals 15 residues.

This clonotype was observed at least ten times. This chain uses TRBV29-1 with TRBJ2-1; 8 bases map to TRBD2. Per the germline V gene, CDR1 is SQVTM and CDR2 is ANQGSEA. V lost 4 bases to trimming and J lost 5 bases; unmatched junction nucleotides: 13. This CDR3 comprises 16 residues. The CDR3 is CSVGGGGLAQDNEQFF. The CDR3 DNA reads TGCAGCGTTGGAGGGGGAGGACTAGCTCAGGACAATGAGCAGTTCTTC.

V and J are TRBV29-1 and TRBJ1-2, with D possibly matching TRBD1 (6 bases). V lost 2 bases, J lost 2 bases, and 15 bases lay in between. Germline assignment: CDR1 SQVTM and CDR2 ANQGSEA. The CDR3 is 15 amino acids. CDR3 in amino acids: CSVERSLTGNYGYTF. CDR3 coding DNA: TGCAGCGTTGAAAGATCGTTAACAGGGAACTATGGCTACACCTTC.

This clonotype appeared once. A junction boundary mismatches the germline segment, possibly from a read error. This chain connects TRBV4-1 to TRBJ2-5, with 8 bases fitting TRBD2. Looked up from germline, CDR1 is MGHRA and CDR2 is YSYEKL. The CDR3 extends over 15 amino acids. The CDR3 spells CAGSLSGGAVETQYF. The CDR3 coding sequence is TGCGCCGGCAGCCTTTCCGGGGGGGCCGTTGAGACCCAGTACTTC.

This CDR3 is CASRSTDSSPYF. Here the CDR3 DNA reads TGTGCCAGCAGGTCGACAGACTCATCTCCGTATTTT. This sequence joins TRBV28 and TRBJ2-3; tentatively, D is TRBD1 (5 bases). CDR3 size: 12 residues. V was pared by 6 bases and J by 14 bases, with 18 bases between. The germline V gene encodes CDR1 MDHEN and CDR2 SYDVKM.

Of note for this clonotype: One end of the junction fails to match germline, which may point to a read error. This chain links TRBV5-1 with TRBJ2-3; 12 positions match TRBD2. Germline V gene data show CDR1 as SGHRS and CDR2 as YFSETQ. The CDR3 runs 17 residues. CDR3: CASSLLTSGSGEDAQYF. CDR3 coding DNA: TGCGCCAGCAGCTTGTTGACTAGCGGGAGCGGGGAAGATGCGCAGTATTTT.

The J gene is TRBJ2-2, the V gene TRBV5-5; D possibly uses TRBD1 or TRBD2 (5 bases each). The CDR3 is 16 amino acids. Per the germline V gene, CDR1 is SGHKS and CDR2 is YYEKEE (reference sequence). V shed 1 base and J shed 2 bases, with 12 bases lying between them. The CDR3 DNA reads TGTGCCAGCAGCTTGTATGGGACGGGAAACACCGGGGAGCTGTTTTTT. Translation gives CASSLYGTGNTGELFF.

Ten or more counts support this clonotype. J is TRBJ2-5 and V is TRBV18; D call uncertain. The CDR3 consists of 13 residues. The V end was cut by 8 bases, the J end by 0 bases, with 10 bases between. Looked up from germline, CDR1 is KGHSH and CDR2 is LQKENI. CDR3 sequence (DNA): TGTGCCAGCAGTCCACGGGACCAAGAGACCCAGTACTTC. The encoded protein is CASSPRDQETQYF.

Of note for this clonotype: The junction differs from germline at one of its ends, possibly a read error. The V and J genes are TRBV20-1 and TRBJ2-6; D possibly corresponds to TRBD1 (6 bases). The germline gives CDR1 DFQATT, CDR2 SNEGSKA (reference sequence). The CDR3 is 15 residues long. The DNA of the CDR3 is TGCAGTGCCACGGCCGGGACATCTGGGGCCGACGTCCTGACTTTC. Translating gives CSATAGTSGADVLTF.